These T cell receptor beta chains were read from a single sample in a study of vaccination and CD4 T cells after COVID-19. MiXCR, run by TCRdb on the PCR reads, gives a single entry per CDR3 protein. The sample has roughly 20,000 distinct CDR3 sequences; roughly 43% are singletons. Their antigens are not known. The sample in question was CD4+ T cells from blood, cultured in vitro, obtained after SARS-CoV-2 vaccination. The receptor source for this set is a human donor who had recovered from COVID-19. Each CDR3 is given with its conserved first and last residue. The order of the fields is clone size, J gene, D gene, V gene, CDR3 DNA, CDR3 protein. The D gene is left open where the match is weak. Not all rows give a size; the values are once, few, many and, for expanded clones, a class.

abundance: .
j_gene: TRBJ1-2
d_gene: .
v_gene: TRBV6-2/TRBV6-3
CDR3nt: TGTGCCAGCAGTTACCCCTCCCGAGGGTCCGCTTCCTATGGCTACACCTTC
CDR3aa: CASSYPSRGSASYGYTF

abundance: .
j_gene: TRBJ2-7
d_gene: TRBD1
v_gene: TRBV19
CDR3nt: TGTGCCAGTAGTGTGCCGGGACAGGGGTCTCGGGAGCAGTACTTC
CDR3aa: CASSVPGQGSREQYF

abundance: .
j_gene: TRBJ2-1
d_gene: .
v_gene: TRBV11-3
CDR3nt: TGTGCCAGCAGCTTAATAGTACGAGGGTTCGAGTTCTTC
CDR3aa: CASSLIVRGFEFF

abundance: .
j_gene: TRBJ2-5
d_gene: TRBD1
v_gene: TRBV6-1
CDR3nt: TGTGCCAGCAGCGTAAGTGGGGACAGTGTGGAGACCCAGTACTTC
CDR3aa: CASSVSGDSVETQYF

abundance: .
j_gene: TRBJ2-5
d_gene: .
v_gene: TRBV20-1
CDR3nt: TGCAGTGCTAGCCTGCGCCAGGGTGGGGAGACCCAGTACTTC
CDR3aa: CSASLRQGGETQYF

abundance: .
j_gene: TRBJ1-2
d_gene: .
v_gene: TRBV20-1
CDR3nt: TGCAGTGCGCAAGACCAACTTAGCGGCTACACCTTC
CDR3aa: CSAQDQLSGYTF

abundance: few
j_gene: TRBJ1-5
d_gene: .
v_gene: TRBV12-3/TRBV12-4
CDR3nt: TGTGCCAGCAGTTTGGGGGGGCGCAGCAATCAGCCCCAGCATTTT
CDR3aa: CASSLGGRSNQPQHF

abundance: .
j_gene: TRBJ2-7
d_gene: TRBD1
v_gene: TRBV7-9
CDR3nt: TGTGCCAGCAGCCACCGGGACAGAAACTACGAGCAGTACTTC
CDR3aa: CASSHRDRNYEQYF

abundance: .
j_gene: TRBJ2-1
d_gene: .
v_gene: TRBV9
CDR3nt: TGTGCCAGCAGCGTCTCCGGGACTGATGCCGATGAGCAGTTCTTC
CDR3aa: CASSVSGTDADEQFF

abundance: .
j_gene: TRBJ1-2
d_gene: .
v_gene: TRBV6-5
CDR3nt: TGTGCCAGCAGTTACGAGGGGGGGAGTGTGGGCTACGCCTTC
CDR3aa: CASSYEGGSVGYAF

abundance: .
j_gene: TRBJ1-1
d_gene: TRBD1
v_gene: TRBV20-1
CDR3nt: TGCAGTGCTAGAGTCGCAGGGGGCCCTGAAGCTTTCTTT
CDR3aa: CSARVAGGPEAFF

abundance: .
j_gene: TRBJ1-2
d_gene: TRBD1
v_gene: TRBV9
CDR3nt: TGTGCCAGCAGCGCAGACGACAGGGGCCTAGCTAACTATGGCTACACCTTC
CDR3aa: CASSADDRGLANYGYTF

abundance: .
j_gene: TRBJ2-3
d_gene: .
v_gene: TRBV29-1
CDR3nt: TGCAGCGTTGAAGTGCTGAGCACAGATACGCAGTATTTT
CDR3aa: CSVEVLSTDTQYF

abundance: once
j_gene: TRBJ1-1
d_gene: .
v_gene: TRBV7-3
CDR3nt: TGTGCCAGCAGCTTGTTGGGACTGCCGAACACTGAAGCTTTCTTT
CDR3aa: CASSLLGLPNTEAFF

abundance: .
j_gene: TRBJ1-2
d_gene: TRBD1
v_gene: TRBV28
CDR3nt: TGTGCCAGCAGTTCGACAGGGGCACCTAACTATGGCTACACCTTC
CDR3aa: CASSSTGAPNYGYTF

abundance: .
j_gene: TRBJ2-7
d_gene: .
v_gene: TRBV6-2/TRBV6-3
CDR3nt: TGTGCCAGCAGCGGACAACAGGGCTACGAGCAGTACTTC
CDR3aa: CASSGQQGYEQYF

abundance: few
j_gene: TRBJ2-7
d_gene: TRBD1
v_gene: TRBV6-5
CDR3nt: TGTGCCAGCAGTTCTACTCGACAGGGCAACTCCTACGAGCAGTACTTC
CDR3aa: CASSSTRQGNSYEQYF

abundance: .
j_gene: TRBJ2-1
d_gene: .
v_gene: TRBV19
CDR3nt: TGTGCCAGTAGTATATATTCGGGGGTGGTTGACAATGAGCAGTTCTTC
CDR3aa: CASSIYSGVVDNEQFF

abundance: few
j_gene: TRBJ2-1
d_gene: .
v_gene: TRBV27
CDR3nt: TGTGCCAGCAGTTTATCGAGGGGATACAATGAGCAGTTCTTC
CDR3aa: CASSLSRGYNEQFF